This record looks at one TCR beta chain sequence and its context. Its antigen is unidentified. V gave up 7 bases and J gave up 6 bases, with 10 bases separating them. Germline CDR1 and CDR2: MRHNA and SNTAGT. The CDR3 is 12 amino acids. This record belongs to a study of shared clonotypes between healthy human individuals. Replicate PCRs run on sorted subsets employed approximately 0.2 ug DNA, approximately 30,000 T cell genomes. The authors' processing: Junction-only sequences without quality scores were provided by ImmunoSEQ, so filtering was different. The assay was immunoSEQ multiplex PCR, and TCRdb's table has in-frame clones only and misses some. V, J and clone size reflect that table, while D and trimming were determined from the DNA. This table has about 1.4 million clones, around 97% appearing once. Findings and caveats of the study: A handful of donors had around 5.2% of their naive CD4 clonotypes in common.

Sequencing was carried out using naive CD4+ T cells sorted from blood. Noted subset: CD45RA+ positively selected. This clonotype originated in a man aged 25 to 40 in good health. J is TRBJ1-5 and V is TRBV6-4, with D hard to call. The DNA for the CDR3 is TGTGCCAGCACCCAGTGGGGTCAGCCCCAGCATTTT. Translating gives CASTQWGQPQHF.